This T cell receptor beta chain was found in a study of control samples from healthy donors and cancer patients. The CDR3 length is 15 residues. Germline V gene lookup returns CDR1 MNHEY and CDR2 SVGAGI. Trimming left V 7 bases short and J 4 bases short, with 17 bases between. Sequencing used immunoSEQ multiplex PCR; TCRdb keeps in-frame clones, though not all of them. Among about 40,000 clones listed, approximately 90% were seen once. This chain connects TRBV6-5 to TRBJ1-5; D gene unclear. The sequenced sample consisted of blood. This TCR derives from a woman between 50 and 59 years old in good health. The CDR3 reads CASTAPWALNQPQHF. In nucleotides, the CDR3 is TGTGCCAGCACCGCACCTTGGGCGCTAAATCAGCCCCAGCATTTT.